This TCR beta chain emerged from a study of T cell responses to AZD1222 COVID-19 vaccine. General study findings and limits: Increases in Spike-specific TCR breadth and depth were seen after two AZD1222 doses. Regions 160-218 and 743-854 dominated among vaccine-associated CD4 TCRs spanning spike. Donors in the cohort were predominantly white British and more often female, and clonal diversity was possibly underestimated. Without day 14 samples, only post-peak T cell repertoires were studied.

The CDR3 runs to 15 residues. The V gene end was trimmed by 4 bases and the J gene end by 9 bases; junction bases not matched to a gene: 9. Germline V lookup: CDR1 SGHDT, CDR2 YYEEEE. Worth noting for this clone: Its antigen is undetermined.

Some clones are missing from TCRdb's copy, which holds only in-frame ones; the method was immunoSEQ multiplex PCR. The profile shows tens of thousands of clones, 60% to 85% of them singletons. The sequence was obtained from an adult who received the AZD1222 COVID-19 vaccine. V gene TRBV5-6 combines with J gene TRBJ1-6; TRBD1 aligns across 8 bases. This specimen was peripheral blood, taken 28 days after the second AZD1222 dose. For the CDR3, the DNA is TGTGCCAGCAGCCCCGAGACAGGGGTCGCTTCACCCCTCCACTTT. Translation gives CASSPETGVASPLHF.